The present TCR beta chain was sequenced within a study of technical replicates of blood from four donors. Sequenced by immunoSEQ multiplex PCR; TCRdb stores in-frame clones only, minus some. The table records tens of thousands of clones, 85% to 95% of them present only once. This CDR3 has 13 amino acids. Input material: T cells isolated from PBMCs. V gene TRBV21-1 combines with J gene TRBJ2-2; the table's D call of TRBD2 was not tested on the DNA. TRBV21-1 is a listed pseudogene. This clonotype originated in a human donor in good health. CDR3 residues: CASIEADTGELFF. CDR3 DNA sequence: TGTGCCAGCATCGAGGCGGACACCGGGGAGCTGTTTTTT.